These 20 T cell receptor beta chains were sequenced from one sample in a study of cytomegalovirus exposure and HLA in healthy donors. Primers for the PCR totalled 60 Vbeta and 13 Jbeta. Libraries were prepared by immunoSEQ multiplex PCR; TCRdb keeps only in-frame clonotypes and omits some of them. The sample includes about 130,000 clones, roughly 78% of them seen just once. Sequences were obtained from PBMCs. These receptor sequences come from a man aged 30 to 45 in good health and CMV-seropositive.

J is TRBJ2-1 and V is TRBV4-2, with D uncertain. The CDR3 runs 17 residues. Germline CDR1 is LGHNA and CDR2 is YNFKEQ. Trimming left V 0 bases short and J 12 bases short, with 24 bases between. CDR3 loop: CASSQEMEAVRSPGQFF. The CDR3 DNA reads as TGTGCCAGCAGCCAAGAAATGGAAGCAGTTCGTTCCCCGGGGCAGTTCTTC.

The chain joins TRBV4-1 to TRBJ2-7; 7 bases are a match to TRBD1. CDR3 size: 15 residues. The germline gives CDR1 MGHRA, CDR2 YSYEKL. V shed 3 bases and J 6 bases; nucleotides not matched to a gene: 11. The CDR3 sequence: CASSHRMDRTGEQYF. In DNA form, the CDR3 reads TGCGCCAGCAGCCACCGAATGGACAGGACCGGCGAGCAGTACTTC.

The chain employs TRBV27 and TRBJ1-5, with 9 positions matching TRBD1. Trimming at V came to 4 bases and at J to 6 bases, leaving 10 bases not matched to a gene. Germline V CDR1 and CDR2: MNHEY, SMNVEV (reference sequence). The CDR3 has 16 residues. The CDR3 coding sequence is TGTGCCAGCAGTTCAGGGGACAGGGTAGGAAGTCAGCCCCAGCATTTT. This codes for CASSSGDRVGSQPQHF.

The J gene is TRBJ2-7, the V gene TRBV5-4; 9 bases map to TRBD2. CDR1 is SGHNT, CDR2 YYREEE, per germline (reference sequence). The CDR3 is made up of 15 amino acids. With V trimmed by 5 bases and J by 5 bases, 11 bases remained unmatched. This chain's CDR3 is CASRVAGGPIHEQYF. The CDR3 DNA follows: TGTGCCAGCAGAGTGGCGGGAGGGCCGATCCACGAGCAGTACTTC.

This clone was seen only a few times. In DNA form, the CDR3 reads TGTGCCCGACTCAGACGGAACACTGAAGCTTTCTTT. It encodes CARLRRNTEAFF. The chain is built from TRBV6-6 and TRBJ1-1; D ambiguous. Germline V gene sequence: CDR1 MNHNY, CDR2 SVGAGI (reference sequence). CDR3 length equals 12 residues. V lost 11 bases, J lost 1 base, and 11 bases lay in between.

A note on this clone: The same CDR3 can be traced to other DNA sequences in this sample. The chain uses TRBV27 and TRBJ2-7; 7 nucleotides line up with TRBD2. CDR3 length: 14 residues. V lost 2 bases and J lost 2; bases outside the gene matches: 3. Germline V lookup: CDR1 MNHEY, CDR2 SMNVEV (reference sequence). The CDR3 DNA follows: TGTGCCAGCAGTTTAAGGCTAGCGGCCTACGAGCAGTACTTC. Translated, it gives CASSLRLAAYEQYF.

This sequence joins TRBV7-9 and TRBJ2-7, with 7 positions matching TRBD2. Germline assignment: CDR1 SEHNR and CDR2 FQNEAQ (reference sequence). Losses at the gene ends were 2 bases for V and 5 bases for J; bases not matched to a gene: 9. CDR3 size: 15 residues. The CDR3: CASSLLAGVSHEQYF. The DNA for the CDR3 is TGTGCCAGCAGCTTACTGGCGGGAGTTTCCCACGAGCAGTACTTC.

This clone was counted once. This rearrangement joins TRBV9 to TRBJ2-2; a possible D gene is TRBD2 (5 bases). V lost 3 bases and J lost 0, with 12 bases in between. The CDR3 consists of 16 residues. Germline V CDR1 and CDR2: SGDLS, YYNGEE. The CDR3 bases are TGTGCCAGCAGCGGCTTAGCGCTAACGAACACCGGGGAGCTGTTTTTT. The encoded protein is CASSGLALTNTGELFF.

The chain has TRBV4-2 and TRBJ2-7; D not resolved. Per germline, CDR1 LGHNA and CDR2 YNFKEQ. The CDR3 sequence is 13 residues long. Trimming removed 4 bases from V and 0 bases from J, with 7 bases in between. CDR3 region: CASSLPSSYEQYF. CDR3 sequence (DNA): TGTGCCAGCAGCCTTCCGAGCTCCTACGAGCAGTACTTC.

V is TRBV7-9 and J is TRBJ2-4; 7 bases align to TRBD2. Germline trimming cut 5 bases from V and 1 base from J; bases unmatched to any gene: 8. The CDR3 extends over 16 amino acids. CDR1 is SEHNR, CDR2 FQNEAQ, per germline (reference sequence). CDR3 region: CASSLRLAGAKNIQYF. The CDR3 DNA is TGTGCCAGCAGCCTTAGACTAGCTGGGGCCAAAAACATTCAGTACTTC.

This chain connects TRBV11-2 to TRBJ1-1; no definite D call. V was pared by 2 bases and J by 3 bases, with 10 bases between. The CDR3 runs to 14 residues. Germline V lookup: CDR1 SGHAT, CDR2 FQNNGV. The CDR3 DNA reads as TGTGCCAGCAGCTTAAGGCCGGGTGACACTGAAGCTTTCTTT. It specifies CASSLRPGDTEAFF.

This clone counts as large. The chain couples TRBV4-3 to TRBJ2-3; 16 nucleotides align to TRBD2. J was trimmed by 6 bases and V by 3 bases; bases with no gene match: 12. The CDR3 extends over 19 amino acids. CDR1 LGHNA and CDR2 YSLEER come from the germline V gene. The chain's CDR3 is CASSQGLAGGSGWVDTQYF. The CDR3 nucleotides read TGCGCCAGCAGCCAGGGACTAGCGGGAGGGAGTGGGTGGGTGGATACGCAGTATTTT.

This chain links TRBV7-2 with TRBJ2-1, with a possible D match to TRBD2 (7 bases). The CDR3 length is 18 residues. Germline V gene sequence: CDR1 SGHTA, CDR2 FQGNSA. Between the trimmed V and J ends, which lost 1 base and 0 bases, there was a span of 16 bases. CDR3 sequence: CASSLGPPGGISYNEQFF. CDR3 DNA: TGTGCCAGCAGCTTAGGCCCCCCGGGGGGCATCTCCTACAATGAGCAGTTCTTC.

The chain combines TRBV4-2 with TRBJ2-5; possible D gene TRBD1, 5 bases. The CDR3 consists of 13 residues. The V gene lost 0 bases and the J gene lost 4 bases, with 6 bases spanning the gap. Germline loops: CDR1 LGHNA, CDR2 YNFKEQ. This chain's CDR3 is CASSQEGRETQYF. For the CDR3, the DNA is TGTGCCAGCAGCCAAGAGGGGCGAGAGACCCAGTACTTC.

The V gene is TRBV5-4, the J gene TRBJ2-7, with D possibly being TRBD1 (6 bases). V was trimmed by 3 bases and J by 1 base, leaving 8 bases between them. Germline V gene lookup returns CDR1 SGHNT and CDR2 YYREEE (reference sequence). The CDR3 has 13 amino acids. The CDR3 sequence: CASSYGQSYEQYF. Here the CDR3 DNA reads TGTGCCAGCAGCTATGGACAGTCCTACGAGCAGTACTTC. Using reference TRBV5-4 and TRBJ2-7 for the parts outside the CDR3, the full variable domain is ETGVTQSPTHLIKTRGQQVTLRCSSQSGHNTVSWYQQALGQGPQFIFQYYREEENGRGNFPPRFSGLQFPNYSSELNVNALELDDSALYLCASSYGQSYEQYFGPGTRLTVT.

This clone came up once. The genes are TRBV19 and TRBJ1-5; TRBD1 aligns across 7 bases. V gave up 0 bases and J gave up 2 bases; unmatched junction bases: 7. The CDR3 contains 17 residues. The germline V gene encodes CDR1 LNHDA and CDR2 SQIVND (reference sequence). CDR3: CASSIDGAGTGNQPQHF. CDR3 coding DNA: TGTGCCAGTAGTATAGATGGGGCCGGGACAGGCAATCAGCCCCAGCATTTT.

This chain uses TRBV5-4 with TRBJ1-1; 8 bases map to TRBD1. CDR1 is SGHNT and CDR2 is YYREEE in the germline V gene (reference sequence). The CDR3 contains 16 residues. Germline trimming cut 6 bases from V and 8 bases from J; bases unmatched to any gene: 18. CDR3 amino acids: CASKHTGTGVPKEAFF. CDR3 nucleotide sequence: TGTGCCAGCAAACATACCGGGACAGGCGTCCCGAAAGAAGCTTTCTTT.

This clone was detected only a few times. The chain has TRBV25-1 and TRBJ1-1; D unresolved. This CDR3 has 14 amino acids. V was trimmed by 4 bases and J by 1 base, leaving 10 bases between them. Germline assignment: CDR1 MGHDK and CDR2 SYGVNS. The CDR3 DNA reads as TGTGCCAGCAGTGTATCCGGGTGGAACACTGAAGCTTTCTTT. Protein sequence: CASSVSGWNTEAFF. The variable domain in full, with the rest retrieved from reference TRBV25-1 and TRBJ1-1, is EADIYQTPRYLVIGTGKKITLECSQTMGHDKMYWYQQDPGMELHLIHYSYGVNSTEKGDLSSESTVSRIRTEHFPLTLESARPSHTSQYLCASSVSGWNTEAFFGQGTRLTVV.

The chain employs TRBV27 and TRBJ2-7, with 7 bases fitting TRBD1. The junction had 7 bases not matched to a gene; V was cut back by 5 bases and J by 3 bases. The CDR3 loop spans 14 amino acids. Germline V gene data show CDR1 as MNHEY and CDR2 as SMNVEV (reference sequence). The CDR3, as DNA: TGTGCCAGCAGTATCGGACAGGCCTACTACGAGCAGTACTTC. Its translation: CASSIGQAYYEQYF.

This chain joins TRBV10-3 and TRBJ2-7, with 9 bases aligning to TRBD1. CDR1 and CDR2 from the germline V gene are ENHRY and SYGVKD. The V and J ends lost 2 bases and 3 bases, in that order; junction bases with no gene match: 5. This CDR3 spans 15 amino acids. The CDR3 sequence is CAISETGGLDYEQYF. The CDR3 DNA follows: TGTGCCATCAGTGAGACAGGGGGCCTTGACTACGAGCAGTACTTC.